Here is one T cell receptor beta chain with its context. Only in-frame clones appear in the TCRdb table, and some are missing; sequencing was by immunoSEQ multiplex PCR. The sample records roughly 100,000 clones, 75% to 90% being singletons. The sample is drawn from a study of radiotherapy plus CTLA-4 blockade in lung cancer. This CDR3 contains 15 residues. The germline V gene encodes CDR1 MNHEY and CDR2 SMNVEV (reference sequence). The V end lost 3 bases, the J end lost 2 bases, and 11 bases lay between the germline ends. People whose metastatic non-small-cell lung cancer was chemo-refractory got focal radiation along with CTLA-4 blockade by ipilimumab.

The chain is built from TRBV27 and TRBJ2-1; D gene uncertain. The sequence derives from a human donor with non-small cell lung cancer who had a partial response to radiotherapy plus ipilimumab. Here the sequenced sample was peripheral blood, taken from a patient treated with radiotherapy plus ipilimumab. The CDR3 DNA reads as TGTGCCAGCAGTTTTACCAGAAGTCCCTACAATGAGCAGTTCTTC. Translating it yields CASSFTRSPYNEQFF.